Shown below are 13 T cell receptor beta chains from a single sample sequenced in a study of early T cells in non-severe SARS-CoV-2 infection. TCRdb called the 5' RACE reads again in MiXCR, with one record for every CDR3 protein. The table lists around 64,000 distinct CDR3 sequences, roughly 10% of them singletons. Sample: whole blood, taken at baseline. All receptors derive from an adult who was a healthcare worker with PCR-confirmed SARS-CoV-2 infection or an uninfected control (not recorded which).

This clonotype was recorded a few times. The chain links TRBV19 to TRBJ2-1; D not certain. V lost 2 bases to trimming and J lost 3 bases, with 5 bases between them. Germline CDR1 LNHDA, CDR2 SQIVND (reference sequence). The CDR3 has 13 residues. CDR3 residues: CASSITDYNEQFF. The CDR3 nucleotides read TGTGCCAGTAGTATAACAGACTACAATGAGCAGTTCTTC. Variable domain in full (rest from reference TRBV19 and TRBJ2-1): DGGITQSPKYLFRKEGQNVTLSCEQNLNHDAMYWYRQDPGQGLRLIYYSQIVNDFQKGDIAEGYSVSREKKESFPLTVTSAQKNPTAFYLCASSITDYNEQFFGPGTRLTVL.

V and J are TRBV29-1 and TRBJ2-1; no firm D call. Trimming cost V 4 bases and J 6 bases, with 10 bases left between them. This CDR3 has 12 residues. The V gene's germline CDR1 is SQVTM and CDR2 ANQGSEA. The CDR3 protein is CSVGVLGNEQFF. The CDR3 nucleotides are TGCAGCGTTGGAGTCTTAGGCAATGAGCAGTTCTTC.

This clonotype was seen more than once but under ten times. This chain connects TRBV24-1 to TRBJ2-1, with D perhaps given as TRBD1 or TRBD2 (8 bases each). Trimming left V 4 bases short and J 9 bases short, with 21 bases between. From germline, CDR1 is KGHDR and CDR2 SFDVKD. The CDR3 runs 16 residues. The DNA of the CDR3 is TGTGCCACCAGTGACACAGGGGGACTAGGGACGGGTGAGCAGTTCTTC. Translated: CATSDTGGLGTGEQFF.

This clonotype was counted only a few times. The chain links TRBV29-1 to TRBJ1-1; perhaps TRBD1 as D (6 bases). The CDR3 runs to 12 residues. Germline loops: CDR1 SQVTM, CDR2 ANQGSEA. V was shortened by 4 bases and J by 4 bases, with 10 bases between the two germline ends. CDR3 sequence (DNA): TGCAGCGTTGTACAGGGAGGCACTGAAGCTTTCTTT. It codes for CSVVQGGTEAFF.

This clonotype has just a few counts. V and J are TRBV6-6 and TRBJ1-1; TRBD1 matches at 7 bases. J gave up 11 bases and V 5 bases, and 8 bases lay outside the gene matches. The germline gives CDR1 MNHNY, CDR2 SVGAGI (reference sequence). The CDR3 is 12 residues long. This CDR3 is CASSTDRVSAFF. For the CDR3, the DNA is TGTGCCAGCAGTACCGACAGGGTCTCGGCTTTCTTT.

V and J are TRBV6-2 or TRBV6-3 and TRBJ1-2; TRBD1 might be the D (5 bases). Germline loops: CDR1 MNHEY, CDR2 SVGEGT. CDR3 size: 12 residues. V was trimmed by 9 bases and J by 3 bases, leaving 11 bases between them. In nucleotides, the CDR3 is TGTGCCAGTAACCAGGGCTACTATGGCTACACCTTC. The encoded protein is CASNQGYYGYTF.

This clonotype has a count of ten or more. The chain recombines TRBV19 with TRBJ2-5; 10 bases are shared with TRBD1. V lost 4 bases, J lost 0 bases, and 5 bases stayed unmatched. CDR3 size: 16 residues. Looked up from germline, CDR1 is LNHDA and CDR2 is SQIVND (reference sequence). CDR3 nucleotides: TGTGCCAGTAGTAGCCGGGACAGGGGTTACCAAGAGACCCAGTACTTC. Translated: CASSSRDRGYQETQYF.

This clonotype has ten or more counts. The V and J genes are TRBV7-8 and TRBJ2-3; 7 nucleotides align to TRBD1. V shed 3 bases, J shed 0 bases, and the junction held 3 bases outside the gene matches. CDR1 is SGHVS and CDR2 is FQNEAQ in the germline V gene. This CDR3 has 15 residues. DNA of the CDR3: TGTGCCAGCAGCTTCGGGACAGCCAGCACAGATACGCAGTATTTT. Encoded protein: CASSFGTASTDTQYF.

This clonotype was seen at least ten times. V and J are TRBV7-2 and TRBJ2-5; D possibly corresponds to TRBD1 (6 bases). Germline V gives CDR1 SGHTA, CDR2 FQGNSA. This CDR3 comprises 14 residues. V was shortened by 1 base and J by 5 bases, with 11 bases between the two germline ends. DNA for the CDR3: TGTGCCAGCAGCTTAGTGGCAGGGGAGGAGACCCAGTACTTC. Protein product: CASSLVAGEETQYF.

This clonotype has a count of ten or more. The chain links TRBV20-1 to TRBJ1-5; tentatively, D is TRBD1 (5 bases). The ends were cut back, 0 bases at V and 9 bases at J, with 18 bases in the middle. Per germline, CDR1 DFQATT and CDR2 SNEGSKA (reference sequence). This CDR3 comprises 15 residues. CDR3 nucleotide sequence: TGCAGTGCTAGAGATAATAGGGGAGGGGTTGGGCCCCAGCATTTT. As protein: CSARDNRGGVGPQHF.

V usage is TRBV6-6 and J usage is TRBJ2-4; D gene ambiguous. This CDR3 is built from 14 residues. V gave up 5 bases and J gave up 7 bases, with 15 bases separating them. Germline values: CDR1 MNHNY, CDR2 SVGAGI (reference sequence). The CDR3 reads CASSVGSPKNIQYF. The CDR3 DNA sequence: TGTGCCAGCAGTGTCGGTAGCCCAAAGAACATTCAGTACTTC.

The J gene is TRBJ2-7, the V gene TRBV7-2, with D perhaps TRBD2 (6 bases). Per germline, CDR1 SGHTA and CDR2 FQGNSA. V lost 6 bases to trimming and J lost 7 bases, with 19 bases between them. The CDR3 is made up of 14 amino acids. This chain's CDR3 is CASRGWEDLNEQYF. CDR3 bases: TGTGCCAGCAGGGGATGGGAGGATCTTAATGAGCAGTACTTC. The full variable domain, with the rest looked up from reference TRBV7-2 and TRBJ2-7, is GAGVSQSPSNKVTEKGKDVELRCDPISGHTALYWYRQSLGQGLEFLIYFQGNSAPDKSGLPSDRFSAERTGGSVSTLTIQRTQQEDSAVYLCASRGWEDLNEQYFGPGTRLTVT.

The CDR3 sequence: CASSFRGPATNEKLFF. For the CDR3, the DNA is TGTGCCAGCAGCTTTCGAGGGCCTGCAACTAATGAAAAACTGTTTTTT. This rearrangement joins TRBV7-2 to TRBJ1-4; no firm D call. CDR1 and CDR2 (germline): SGHTA, FQGNSA. V lost 3 bases and J lost 0, with 11 bases in between. CDR3 length: 16 amino acids. Drawing the rest from reference TRBV7-2 and TRBJ1-4, the complete variable domain is GAGVSQSPSNKVTEKGKDVELRCDPISGHTALYWYRQSLGQGLEFLIYFQGNSAPDKSGLPSDRFSAERTGGSVSTLTIQRTQQEDSAVYLCASSFRGPATNEKLFFGSGTQLSVL.